The sequence of this T cell receptor (beta chain) was determined in a study of control samples from healthy donors and cancer patients (dated by TCRdb to the early 2020s). Libraries were prepared through the immunoSEQ multiplex PCR assay. TCRdb obtained this table from immuneACCESS and retained in-frame rearrangements with V and J assigned. These tables miss some clones; where compared with another copy, unresolved V genes account for less than half of the shortfall, and the remainder is unexplained. This sample holds 150,000 or so clones; roughly 94% were observed only once. The top ten clones comprise approximately 14% of the sample. Regarding this clone: Its antigen remains unidentified. No base qualities exist here, and no much larger clone lies one base off it.

Its CDR3 holds 16 amino acids, cysteine through phenylalanine. The DNA shown is the 48-base CDR3, in frame from base 1. From a lookup of the germline V gene, CDR1 and CDR2 are KGHSH and LQKENI. Trimming accounts for 0 bases at V and 2 bases at J, while the number of junction bases matched to no gene is 3. The sequence links TRBV18 to TRBJ2-7, with TRBD2 identical over 11 junction bases. The sample comprised PBMCs. This TCR was sampled from a man between 60 and 75 years old with colorectal cancer. The CDR3 protein: CASSPPTSGGTYEQYF. In nucleotides, the sequence is TGTGCCAGCTCACCACCTACTAGCGGGGGTACCTACGAGCAGTACTTC. The variable domain in full, with residues beyond the CDR3 obtained from the reference TRBV18 and TRBJ2-7 genes, is NAGVMQNPRHLVRRRGQEARLRCSPMKGHSHVYWYRQLPEEGLKFMVYLQKENIIDESGMPKERFSAEFPKEGPSILRIQQVVRGDSAAYFCASSPPTSGGTYEQYFGPGTRLTVT.